This section outlines one T cell receptor beta chain sequence together with its context. Its antigen is undetermined. The sample is drawn from a study of response to subunit inactivated influenza vaccine. Whole-study results and caveats: Seasonal influenza vaccination, on each occasion, was suggested by the authors to recruit few new T cells.

Each CDR3 protein gets one entry after TCRdb re-called the RT-PCR reads with MiXCR. The repertoire holds 650,000 to 850,000 distinct CDR3 sequences, with approximately 14% as singletons. Per germline, CDR1 MGHRA and CDR2 YSYEKL. There are 14 residues in the CDR3. The V and J ends lost 1 base and 5 bases respectively, with 11 bases between them. The origin of this receptor is a man aged 50-59 years who received an inactivated influenza vaccine. The input for sequencing was PBMCs from blood, taken approximately 15 days before vaccination. V is TRBV4-1 and J is TRBJ2-5; D uncertain. As DNA, the CDR3 is TGCGCCAGCAGCCAAGGGCAGCTAAGGGAGACCCAGTACTTC. Residues: CASSQGQLRETQYF.